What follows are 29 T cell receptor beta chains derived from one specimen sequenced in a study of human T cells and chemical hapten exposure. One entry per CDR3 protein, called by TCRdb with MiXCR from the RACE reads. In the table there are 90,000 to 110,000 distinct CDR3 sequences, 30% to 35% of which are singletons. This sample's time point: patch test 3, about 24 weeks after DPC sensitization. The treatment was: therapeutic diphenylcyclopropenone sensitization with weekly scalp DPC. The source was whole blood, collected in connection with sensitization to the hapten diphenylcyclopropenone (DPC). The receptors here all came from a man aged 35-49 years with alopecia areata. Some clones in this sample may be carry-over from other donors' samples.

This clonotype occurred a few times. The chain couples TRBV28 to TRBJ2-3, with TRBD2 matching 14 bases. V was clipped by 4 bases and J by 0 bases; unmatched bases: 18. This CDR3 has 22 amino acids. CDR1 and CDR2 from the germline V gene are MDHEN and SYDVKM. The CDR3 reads CASSSIYPGLAGGYTSTDTQYF. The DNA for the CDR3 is TGTGCCAGCAGTTCTATCTATCCCGGACTAGCGGGAGGCTATACTAGCACAGATACGCAGTATTTT. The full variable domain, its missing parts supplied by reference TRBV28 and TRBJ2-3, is DVKVTQSSRYLVKRTGEKVFLECVQDMDHENMFWYRQDPGLGLRLIYFSYDVKMKEKGDIPEGYSVSREKKERFSLILESASTNQTSMYLCASSSIYPGLAGGYTSTDTQYFGPGTRLTVL.

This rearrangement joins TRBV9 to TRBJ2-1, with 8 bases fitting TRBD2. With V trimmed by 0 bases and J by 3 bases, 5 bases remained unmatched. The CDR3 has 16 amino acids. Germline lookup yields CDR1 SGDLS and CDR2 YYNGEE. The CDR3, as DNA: TGTGCCAGCAGCGTAGGAGGTAGCGGGATCTACAATGAGCAGTTCTTC. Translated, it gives CASSVGGSGIYNEQFF.

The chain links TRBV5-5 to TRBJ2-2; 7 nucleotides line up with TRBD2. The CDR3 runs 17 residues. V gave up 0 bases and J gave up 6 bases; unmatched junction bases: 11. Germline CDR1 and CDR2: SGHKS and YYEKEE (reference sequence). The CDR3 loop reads CASSLALAGAGSGELFF. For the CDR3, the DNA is TGTGCCAGCAGCTTGGCTCTGGCGGGAGCGGGGTCCGGGGAGCTGTTTTTT.

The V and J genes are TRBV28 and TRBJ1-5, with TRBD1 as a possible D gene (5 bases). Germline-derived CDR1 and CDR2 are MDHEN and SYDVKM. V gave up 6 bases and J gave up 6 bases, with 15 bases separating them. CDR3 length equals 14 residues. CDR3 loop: CASSTGRALQPQHF. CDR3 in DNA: TGTGCCAGCAGCACAGGACGTGCGCTTCAGCCCCAGCATTTT.

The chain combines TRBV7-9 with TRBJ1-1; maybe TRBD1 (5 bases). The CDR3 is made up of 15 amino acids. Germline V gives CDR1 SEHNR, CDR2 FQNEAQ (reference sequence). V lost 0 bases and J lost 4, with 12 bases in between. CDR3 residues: CASSLAPGLGTEAFF. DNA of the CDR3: TGTGCCAGCAGCTTAGCCCCGGGGCTTGGCACTGAAGCTTTCTTT.

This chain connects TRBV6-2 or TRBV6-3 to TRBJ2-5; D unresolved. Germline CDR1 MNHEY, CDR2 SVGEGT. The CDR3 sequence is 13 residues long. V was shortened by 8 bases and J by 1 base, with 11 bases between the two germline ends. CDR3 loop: CASSPIGQETQYF. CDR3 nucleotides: TGTGCCAGCTCGCCAATCGGCCAAGAGACCCAGTACTTC.

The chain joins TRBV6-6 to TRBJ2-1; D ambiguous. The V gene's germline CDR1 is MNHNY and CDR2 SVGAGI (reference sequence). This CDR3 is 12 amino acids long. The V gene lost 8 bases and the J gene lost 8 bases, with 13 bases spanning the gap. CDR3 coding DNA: TGTGCCAGCCGCACCCAGGTATATGAGCAGTTCTTC. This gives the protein CASRTQVYEQFF.

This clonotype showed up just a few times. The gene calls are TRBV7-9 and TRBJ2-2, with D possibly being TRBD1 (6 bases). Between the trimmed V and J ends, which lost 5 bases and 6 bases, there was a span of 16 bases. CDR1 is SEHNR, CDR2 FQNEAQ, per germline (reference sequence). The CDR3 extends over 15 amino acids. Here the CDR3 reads CASSHLKEGAGELFF. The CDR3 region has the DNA TGTGCCAGCAGCCACCTAAAAGAGGGGGCCGGGGAGCTGTTTTTT.

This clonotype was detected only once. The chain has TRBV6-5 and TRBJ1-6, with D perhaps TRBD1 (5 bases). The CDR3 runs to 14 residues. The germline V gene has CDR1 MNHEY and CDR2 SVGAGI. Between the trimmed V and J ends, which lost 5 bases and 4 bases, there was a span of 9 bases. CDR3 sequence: CASSRDLYNSPLHF. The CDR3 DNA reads TGTGCCAGCAGTCGGGACTTATATAATTCACCCCTCCACTTT.

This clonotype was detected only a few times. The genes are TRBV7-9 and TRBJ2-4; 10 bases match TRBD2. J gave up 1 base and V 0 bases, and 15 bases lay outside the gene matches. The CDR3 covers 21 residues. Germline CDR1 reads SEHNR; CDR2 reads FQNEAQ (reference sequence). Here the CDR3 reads CASSLARRASGSLGAKNIQYF. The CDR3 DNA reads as TGTGCCAGCAGCTTAGCTAGGCGGGCTAGCGGGAGTCTTGGGGCCAAAAACATTCAGTACTTC. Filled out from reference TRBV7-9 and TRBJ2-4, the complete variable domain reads DTGVSQNPRHKITKRGQNVTFRCDPISEHNRLYWYRQTLGQGPEFLTYFQNEAQLEKSRLLSDRFSAERPKGSFSTLEIQRTEQGDSAMYLCASSLARRASGSLGAKNIQYFGAGTRLSVL.

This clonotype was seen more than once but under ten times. DNA of the CDR3: TGTGCCAGCAGTTTGGTCACAGGGTCAGGTTTCTTC. Translating it yields CASSLVTGSGFF. V usage is TRBV12-3 or TRBV12-4 and J usage is TRBJ2-1, with D possibly being TRBD1 (6 bases). V was pared by 3 bases and J by 16 bases, with 16 bases between. The CDR3 length is 12 residues.

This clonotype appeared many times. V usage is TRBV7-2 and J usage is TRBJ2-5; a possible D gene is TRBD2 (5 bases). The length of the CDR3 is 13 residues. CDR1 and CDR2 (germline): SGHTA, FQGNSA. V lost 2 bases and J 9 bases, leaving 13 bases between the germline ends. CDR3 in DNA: TGTGCCAGCAGCTTACGAGAGGCCGGGGCCCAGTACTTC. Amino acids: CASSLREAGAQYF.

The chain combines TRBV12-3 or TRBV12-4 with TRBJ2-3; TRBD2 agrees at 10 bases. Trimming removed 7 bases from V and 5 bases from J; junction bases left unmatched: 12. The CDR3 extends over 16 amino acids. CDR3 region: CASTPQSGRGKDTQYF. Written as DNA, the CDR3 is TGTGCCAGCACCCCTCAAAGCGGGAGGGGAAAAGATACGCAGTATTTT.

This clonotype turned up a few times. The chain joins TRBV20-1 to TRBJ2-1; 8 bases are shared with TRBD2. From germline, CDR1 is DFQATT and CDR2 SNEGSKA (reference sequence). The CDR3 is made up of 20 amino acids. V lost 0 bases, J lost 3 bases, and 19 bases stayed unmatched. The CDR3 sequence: CSARDPAGLAGGPFYNEQFF. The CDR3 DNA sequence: TGCAGTGCTAGAGATCCAGCAGGGCTAGCGGGTGGTCCTTTCTACAATGAGCAGTTCTTC.

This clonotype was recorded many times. CDR3 residues: CSVGSNTGELFF. The CDR3 DNA is TGCAGCGTTGGCTCGAACACCGGGGAGCTGTTTTTT. The chain combines TRBV29-1 with TRBJ2-2; unclear D gene. V shed 4 bases and J shed 0 bases, with 3 bases lying between them. Per the germline V gene, CDR1 is SQVTM and CDR2 is ANQGSEA. The CDR3 is 12 amino acids.

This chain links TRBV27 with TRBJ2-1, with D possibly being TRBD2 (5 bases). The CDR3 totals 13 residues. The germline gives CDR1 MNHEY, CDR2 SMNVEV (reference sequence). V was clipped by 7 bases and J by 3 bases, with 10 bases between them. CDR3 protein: CASTLSGYNEQFF. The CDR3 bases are TGTGCCAGCACCTTGAGCGGCTACAATGAGCAGTTCTTC.

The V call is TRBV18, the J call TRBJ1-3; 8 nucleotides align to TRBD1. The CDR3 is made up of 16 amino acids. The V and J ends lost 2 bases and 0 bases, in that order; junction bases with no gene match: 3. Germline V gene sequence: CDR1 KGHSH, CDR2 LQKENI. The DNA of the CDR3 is TGTGCCAGCTCACCAGGGACAGGAGGCTCTGGAAACACCATATATTTT. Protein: CASSPGTGGSGNTIYF.

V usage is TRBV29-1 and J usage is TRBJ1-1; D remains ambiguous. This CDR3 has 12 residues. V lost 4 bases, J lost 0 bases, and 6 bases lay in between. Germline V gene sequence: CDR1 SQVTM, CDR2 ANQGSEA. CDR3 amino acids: CSVGNLNTEAFF. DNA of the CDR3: TGCAGCGTTGGGAATTTGAACACTGAAGCTTTCTTT.

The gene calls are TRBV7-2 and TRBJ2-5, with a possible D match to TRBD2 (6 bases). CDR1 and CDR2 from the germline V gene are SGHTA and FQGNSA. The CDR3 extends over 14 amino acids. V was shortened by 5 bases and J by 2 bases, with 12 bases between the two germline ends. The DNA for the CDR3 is TGTGCCAGCAGCCTGGGACTCTTGCAAGAGACCCAGTACTTC. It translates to CASSLGLLQETQYF.

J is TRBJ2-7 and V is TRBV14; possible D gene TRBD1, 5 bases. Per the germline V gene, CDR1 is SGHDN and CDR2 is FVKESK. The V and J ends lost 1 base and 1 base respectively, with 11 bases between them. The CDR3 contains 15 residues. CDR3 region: CASSQGLGQSYEQYV. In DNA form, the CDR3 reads TGTGCCAGCAGCCAAGGTCTCGGACAATCCTACGAGCAGTACGTC.

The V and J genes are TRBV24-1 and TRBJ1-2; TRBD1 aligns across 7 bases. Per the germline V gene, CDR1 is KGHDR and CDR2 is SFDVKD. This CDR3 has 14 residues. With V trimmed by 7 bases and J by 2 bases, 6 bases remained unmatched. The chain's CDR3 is CATSPGGGNYGYTF. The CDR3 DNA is TGTGCCACCAGCCCAGGGGGAGGGAACTATGGCTACACCTTC.

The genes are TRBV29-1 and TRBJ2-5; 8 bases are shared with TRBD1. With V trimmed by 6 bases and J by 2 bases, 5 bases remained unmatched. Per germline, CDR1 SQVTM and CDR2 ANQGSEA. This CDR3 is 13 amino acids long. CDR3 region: CSVTGVGQETQYF. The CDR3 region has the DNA TGCAGCGTGACAGGGGTTGGGCAAGAGACCCAGTACTTC.

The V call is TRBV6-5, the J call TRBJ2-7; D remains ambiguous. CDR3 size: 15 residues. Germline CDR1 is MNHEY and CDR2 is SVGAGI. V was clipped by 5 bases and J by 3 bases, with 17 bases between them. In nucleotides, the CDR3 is TGTGCCAGCAGTCCCGAGGTGGCAGCCTTCTACGAGCAGTACGTC. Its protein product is CASSPEVAAFYEQYV.

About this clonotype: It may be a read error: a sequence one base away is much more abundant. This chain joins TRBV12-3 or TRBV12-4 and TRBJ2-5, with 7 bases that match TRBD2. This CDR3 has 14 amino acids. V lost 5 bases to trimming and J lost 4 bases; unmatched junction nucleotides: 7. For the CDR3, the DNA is TGTGCCAGCAGTACCACGGGAGGATTAGAGACCCAGTACTTC. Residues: CASSTTGGLETQYF.

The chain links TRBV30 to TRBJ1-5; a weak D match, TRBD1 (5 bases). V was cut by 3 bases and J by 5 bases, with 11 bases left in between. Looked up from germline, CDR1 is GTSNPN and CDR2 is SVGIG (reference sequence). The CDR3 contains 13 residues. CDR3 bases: TGTGCCTGGAGAAGAAGGGGAGATCAGCCCCAGCATTTT. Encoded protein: CAWRRRGDQPQHF.

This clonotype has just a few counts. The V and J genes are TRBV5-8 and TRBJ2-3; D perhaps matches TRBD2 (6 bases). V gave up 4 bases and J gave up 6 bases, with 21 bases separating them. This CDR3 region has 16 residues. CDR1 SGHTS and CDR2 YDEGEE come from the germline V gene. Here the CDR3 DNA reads TGTGCCAGCAGCCTTGCGGCCGGGGTAGCGGCGGATACGCAGTATTTT. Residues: CASSLAAGVAADTQYF.

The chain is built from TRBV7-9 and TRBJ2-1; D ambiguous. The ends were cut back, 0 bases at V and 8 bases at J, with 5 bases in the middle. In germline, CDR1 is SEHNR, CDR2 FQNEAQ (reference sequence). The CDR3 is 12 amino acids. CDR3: CASSLAQHEQFF. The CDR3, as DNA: TGTGCCAGCAGCTTAGCCCAACATGAGCAGTTCTTC.

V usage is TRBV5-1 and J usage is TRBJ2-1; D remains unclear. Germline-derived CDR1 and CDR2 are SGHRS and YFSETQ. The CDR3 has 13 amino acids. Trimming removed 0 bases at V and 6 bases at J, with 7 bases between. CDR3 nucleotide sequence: TGCGCCAGCAGCTTGGCCCCAGGCAATGAGCAGTTCTTC. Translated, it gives CASSLAPGNEQFF.

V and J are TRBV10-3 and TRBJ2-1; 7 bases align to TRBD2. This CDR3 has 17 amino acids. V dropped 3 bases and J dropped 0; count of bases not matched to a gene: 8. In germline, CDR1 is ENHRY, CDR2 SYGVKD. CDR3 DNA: TGTGCCATCAGTGATGTCAGGGAGGGGAGCTCCTACAATGAGCAGTTCTTC. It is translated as CAISDVREGSSYNEQFF.